A single sample gave rise to the 31 T cell receptor beta chains below, sequenced in a study of blood T cell repertoires in COVID-19. The table came from immunoSEQ multiplex PCR; TCRdb's copy has only in-frame clones and leaves some out. The sample has roughly 150,000 clones; under 85% are singletons. The sequenced sample consisted of peripheral blood. The source is a man aged 65-85 years who had recovered from COVID-19.

This chain joins TRBV3-1 (or the pseudogene TRBV3-2) and TRBJ2-1; no clear D. Germline values: CDR1 LGHDT, CDR2 YNNKEL (reference sequence). Deletions cut 0 bases from V and 8 bases from J, with 11 bases between. The CDR3 is 14 residues long. The DNA for the CDR3 is TGTGCCAGCAGCCAAGATACGAGTTTCTATGAGCAGTTCTTC. This sequence encodes CASSQDTSFYEQFF.

This chain connects TRBV28 to TRBJ2-1, with D perhaps matching TRBD1 (6 bases). CDR3 size: 15 residues. The germline V gene encodes CDR1 MDHEN and CDR2 SYDVKM. The V end was cut by 4 bases, the J end by 6 bases, with 16 bases between. The CDR3 loop reads CASSSSGAPPNEQFF. The CDR3 bases are TGTGCCAGCAGTTCATCAGGGGCGCCCCCCAATGAGCAGTTCTTC. Drawing the rest from reference TRBV28 and TRBJ2-1, the complete variable domain is DVKVTQSSRYLVKRTGEKVFLECVQDMDHENMFWYRQDPGLGLRLIYFSYDVKMKEKGDIPEGYSVSREKKERFSLILESASTNQTSMYLCASSSSGAPPNEQFFGPGTRLTVL.

The genes are TRBV5-4 and TRBJ1-2, with D possibly TRBD1 on 5 matching bases. Germline values: CDR1 SGHNT, CDR2 YYREEE (reference sequence). Trimming shortened V by 7 bases and J by 2 bases, and 18 bases separated the two germline ends. This CDR3 has 15 amino acids. In DNA form, the CDR3 reads TGTGCCAGCTCCTCCCAAGGGGTCCCGAACTATGGCTACACCTTC. This codes for CASSSQGVPNYGYTF.

The chain links TRBV5-8 to TRBJ2-1, with 8 bases fitting TRBD1. CDR3 length: 15 residues. V was pared by 4 bases and J by 6 bases, with 9 bases of the junction left unmatched. The germline V gene encodes CDR1 SGHTS and CDR2 YDEGEE. CDR3 nucleotide sequence: TGTGCCAGCAGCCACCGGGACAGGAGAGGCAATGAGCAGTTCTTC. It codes for CASSHRDRRGNEQFF.

The chain links TRBV6-5 to TRBJ1-1, with TRBD1 matching 10 bases. V shed 3 bases, J shed 3 bases, and the junction held 4 bases outside the gene matches. Germline-derived CDR1 and CDR2 are MNHEY and SVGAGI. The length of the CDR3 is 15 residues. The CDR3 sequence is CASSYRGQGHTEAFF. The CDR3 region has the DNA TGTGCCAGCAGTTATAGGGGACAGGGGCACACTGAAGCTTTCTTT.

CDR3 DNA: TGTGCCAGCAGTTTGGCAGCTAGCGGGAATACAGATACGCAGTATTTT. This codes for CASSLAASGNTDTQYF. The chain recombines TRBV28 with TRBJ2-3, with TRBD2 identical over 9 bases. CDR3 length equals 16 residues. V gave up 3 bases and J gave up 3 bases; unmatched junction bases: 7. Germline loops: CDR1 MDHEN, CDR2 SYDVKM.

The chain couples TRBV5-1 to TRBJ2-3, with 10 bases matching TRBD2. There are 17 residues in the CDR3. Trimming cost V 1 base and J 2 bases; bases outside gene matches: 7. CDR1 is SGHRS, CDR2 YFSETQ, per germline. The CDR3 sequence: CASSLRALAGVTDTQYF. For the CDR3, the DNA is TGCGCCAGCAGCTTGCGAGCCCTAGCGGGAGTCACAGATACGCAGTATTTT.

This clone was counted between two and nine times. The J gene is TRBJ2-7, the V gene TRBV6-5; 8 positions match TRBD1. The CDR3 extends over 13 amino acids. After removal of 7 bases from V and 4 bases from J, the junction contained 6 bases not matched to a gene. Germline V gene data show CDR1 as MNHEY and CDR2 as SVGAGI. CDR3 sequence (DNA): TGTGCCAGCATTGGACAGGGACAGTACGAGCAGTACTTC. The encoded protein is CASIGQGQYEQYF.

This rearrangement joins TRBV5-1 to TRBJ1-1, with D possibly TRBD1 on 5 matching bases. The germline gives CDR1 SGHRS, CDR2 YFSETQ. Trimming stripped 1 base from V and 1 base from J, with 11 bases between. This CDR3 comprises 15 residues. CDR3 sequence: CASSLRAGPNTEAFF. CDR3 nucleotide sequence: TGCGCCAGCAGCTTGAGGGCAGGGCCGAACACTGAAGCTTTCTTT.

This CDR3 is CASSPVTTTNTGELFF. CDR3 in DNA: TGCGCCAGCAGTCCCGTAACGACTACGAACACCGGGGAGCTGTTTTTT. The gene calls are TRBV23-1 and TRBJ2-2; D perhaps matches TRBD2 (5 bases). TRBV23-1 is an open reading frame, and its role is uncertain. The V end lost 4 bases, the J end lost 0 bases, and 12 bases lay between the germline ends. The CDR3 runs to 16 residues.

V and J are TRBV11-2 and TRBJ1-1, with D unclear. Trimming cost V 0 bases and J 5 bases, with 10 bases left between them. The CDR3 runs 14 residues. Looked up from germline, CDR1 is SGHAT and CDR2 is FQNNGV. The CDR3 here is CASSLEQFATEAFF. The CDR3 nucleotides are TGTGCCAGCAGCTTAGAACAGTTCGCTACTGAAGCTTTCTTT.

The rearrangement uses TRBV29-1 and TRBJ2-7, with 7 nucleotides matching TRBD1. The CDR3 runs to 12 residues. V lost 4 bases to trimming and J lost 4 bases; unmatched junction nucleotides: 4. Per the germline V gene, CDR1 is SQVTM and CDR2 is ANQGSEA. This chain's CDR3 is CSVADRRYEQYF. CDR3 in DNA: TGCAGCGTTGCGGACAGGCGATACGAGCAGTACTTC.

This clone was recorded a few times. The chain recombines TRBV3-1 (or the pseudogene TRBV3-2) with TRBJ2-7; D may be TRBD2 (5 bases). The CDR3 runs 17 residues. Germline V gene data show CDR1 as LGHDT and CDR2 as YNNKEL (reference sequence). The V end lost 1 base, the J end lost 0 bases, and 16 bases lay between the germline ends. CDR3 in amino acids: CASSQVWVGVSSYEQYF. Written as DNA, the CDR3 is TGTGCCAGCAGCCAAGTTTGGGTCGGGGTCAGCTCCTACGAGCAGTACTTC.

The chain recombines TRBV9 with TRBJ2-5; D may be TRBD2 (5 bases). The CDR3 runs 14 residues. Trimming cost V 3 bases and J 6 bases, with 15 bases left between them. Germline lookup yields CDR1 SGDLS and CDR2 YYNGEE. This CDR3 reads CASSGREGKKTQYF. DNA of the CDR3: TGTGCCAGCAGCGGCCGGGAAGGGAAAAAGACCCAGTACTTC. The full variable domain, in which reference TRBV9 and TRBJ2-5 provide the parts outside the CDR3, is DSGVTQTPKHLITATGQRVTLRCSPRSGDLSVYWYQQSLDQGLQFLIQYYNGEERAKGNILERFSAQQFPDLHSELNLSSLELGDSALYFCASSGREGKKTQYFGPGTRLLVL.

This clone was found a few times. The chain recombines TRBV6-1 with TRBJ1-3; D gene unclear. CDR1 and CDR2 (germline): MNHNS, SASEGT. CDR3 length equals 16 residues. V lost 2 bases and J 4 bases, leaving 15 bases between the germline ends. The CDR3, as DNA: TGTGCCAGCAGTGAACCTCCGGTTGGAGGAGGAAACACCATATATTTT. It codes for CASSEPPVGGGNTIYF.

V gene TRBV11-2 combines with J gene TRBJ2-1; D gene ambiguous. Trimming shortened V by 1 base and J by 4 bases, and 5 bases separated the two germline ends. The CDR3 has 13 residues. Per germline, CDR1 SGHAT and CDR2 FQNNGV. This chain's CDR3 is CASSLAQYNEQFF. CDR3 DNA: TGTGCCAGCAGCTTAGCGCAGTACAATGAGCAGTTCTTC. The entire variable domain, with the rest obtained from reference TRBV11-2 and TRBJ2-1, is as follows: EAGVAQSPRYKIIEKRQSVAFWCNPISGHATLYWYQQILGQGPKLLIQFQNNGVVDDSQLPKDRFSAERLKGVDSTLKIQPAKLEDSAVYLCASSLAQYNEQFFGPGTRLTVL.

The rearrangement joins TRBV2 to TRBJ1-1, with a weak D call TRBD1 (6 bases). The ends were cut back, 6 bases at V and 2 bases at J, with 10 bases in the middle. The germline CDR1 and CDR2 sequences are SNHLY and FYNNEI. This CDR3 region has 13 residues. CDR3 sequence (DNA): TGTGCCAGCAGAGTACAGGGAAACACTGAAGCTTTCTTT. It yields the protein CASRVQGNTEAFF.

This clone appeared once. The rearrangement uses TRBV28 and TRBJ2-7, with D tentatively TRBD2 (6 bases). Trimming cost V 7 bases and J 1 base, with 17 bases left between them. The CDR3 consists of 15 residues. Looked up from germline, CDR1 is MDHEN and CDR2 is SYDVKM. As DNA, the CDR3 is TGTGCCAGCACCCTCGGGGGAGCCGGTTCCTACGAGCAGTACTTC. This codes for CASTLGGAGSYEQYF.

The chain combines TRBV4-2 with TRBJ1-5, with D maybe TRBD1 (6 bases). The V gene lost 1 base and the J gene lost 2 bases, with 15 bases spanning the gap. Per germline, CDR1 LGHNA and CDR2 YNFKEQ. The CDR3 sequence is 17 residues long. CDR3 nucleotide sequence: TGTGCCAGCAGCCAAGGCCCGGGGGGCGATGGCAATCAGCCCCAGCATTTT. Its translation: CASSQGPGGDGNQPQHF.

This clone was seen once. This chain uses TRBV15 with TRBJ1-6; unclear D gene. The CDR3 has 13 residues. The V gene's germline CDR1 is LNHNV and CDR2 YYDKDF (reference sequence). The V end lost 0 bases, the J end lost 11 bases, and 8 bases lay between the germline ends. The CDR3 loop is CATSRDRGPPLHF. Written as DNA, the CDR3 is TGTGCCACCAGCAGAGATCGCGGGCCACCCCTCCACTTT. Using reference TRBV15 and TRBJ1-6 for the parts outside the CDR3, the full variable domain is DAMVIQNPRYQVTQFGKPVTLSCSQTLNHNVMYWYQQKSSQAPKLLFHYYDKDFNNEADTPDNFQSRRPNTSFCFLDIRSPGLGDTAMYLCATSRDRGPPLHFGNGTRLTVT.

The V gene is TRBV27, the J gene TRBJ2-7; 12 nucleotides agree with TRBD2. Germline V gives CDR1 MNHEY, CDR2 SMNVEV (reference sequence). This CDR3 is 14 amino acids long. V shed 5 bases, J shed 4 bases, and the junction held 3 bases outside the gene matches. This CDR3 is CASSVTSGSYEQYF. CDR3 DNA sequence: TGTGCCAGCAGTGTGACTAGCGGGAGTTACGAGCAGTACTTC.

In DNA, the CDR3 is TGTGCCAGCATTACCAGCGGGACTGCCAAAAACATTCAGTACTTC. Protein sequence: CASITSGTAKNIQYF. The gene calls are TRBV28 and TRBJ2-4; 7 nucleotides align to TRBD2. The V segment lost 7 bases and the J segment 1 base; nucleotides outside the gene matches: 7. The CDR3 is made up of 15 amino acids. Germline CDR1 reads MDHEN; CDR2 reads SYDVKM. The variable domain in full, with the rest retrieved from reference TRBV28 and TRBJ2-4, is DVKVTQSSRYLVKRTGEKVFLECVQDMDHENMFWYRQDPGLGLRLIYFSYDVKMKEKGDIPEGYSVSREKKERFSLILESASTNQTSMYLCASITSGTAKNIQYFGAGTRLSVL.

DNA of the CDR3: TGTGCCAGCAGGGCGGGCTCAGAGACCCAGTACTTC. Translated, it gives CASRAGSETQYF. V and J are TRBV28 and TRBJ2-5; D perhaps matches TRBD2 (5 bases). V was pared by 6 bases and J by 4 bases, with 9 bases between. The CDR3 runs to 12 residues. The V gene's germline CDR1 is MDHEN and CDR2 SYDVKM.

The chain couples TRBV20-1 to TRBJ1-1; 7 nucleotides agree with TRBD1. The CDR3 runs 11 residues. V trimming: 6 bases; J trimming: 7 bases; junction bases outside the gene matches: 5. In germline, CDR1 is DFQATT, CDR2 SNEGSKA (reference sequence). CDR3 sequence: CSAAQGNEAFF. DNA of the CDR3: TGCAGTGCGGCACAGGGGAATGAAGCTTTCTTT.

The chain employs TRBV7-2 and TRBJ1-4; 9 bases match TRBD1. The CDR3 length is 17 residues. The germline V gene encodes CDR1 SGHTA and CDR2 FQGNSA. Trimming took 4 bases from V and 13 from J; bases not matched to a gene: 19. CDR3 coding DNA: TGTGCCAGCAGCTCTACCTTAGGGGACAGGGTGATATCGCGACTGTTTTTT. It yields the protein CASSSTLGDRVISRLFF.

The chain is built from TRBV19 and TRBJ2-7, with 8 bases that match TRBD1. V dropped 9 bases and J dropped 2; count of bases not matched to a gene: 9. Germline V gene data show CDR1 as LNHDA and CDR2 as SQIVND (reference sequence). This CDR3 is 14 amino acids long. The CDR3 spells CASTRTGRTYEQYF. CDR3 in DNA: TGTGCCAGCACCAGGACAGGGCGAACCTACGAGCAGTACTTC.

This clone showed up just a few times. The chain employs TRBV5-1 and TRBJ1-6; D perhaps matches TRBD1 (6 bases). Germline CDR1 is SGHRS and CDR2 is YFSETQ. The CDR3 extends over 14 amino acids. Trimming took 2 bases from V and 5 from J, leaving 8 bases between them. The CDR3 is CASSFSGDNSPLHF. The CDR3 nucleotides read TGCGCCAGCAGCTTTTCAGGGGATAATTCACCCCTCCACTTT.

V usage is TRBV5-1 and J usage is TRBJ2-3; the match to TRBD2 covers 7 bases. CDR3 length: 14 amino acids. V was pared by 3 bases and J by 5 bases, with 6 bases of the junction left unmatched. Germline V gene data show CDR1 as SGHRS and CDR2 as YFSETQ. CDR3 bases: TGCGCCAGCAGCTCGGGCGGGAGTGAAGATACGCAGTATTTT. Its protein product is CASSSGGSEDTQYF. Drawing the rest from reference TRBV5-1 and TRBJ2-3, the complete variable domain is KAGVTQTPRYLIKTRGQQVTLSCSPISGHRSVSWYQQTPGQGLQFLFEYFSETQRNKGNFPGRFSGRQFSNSRSEMNVSTLELGDSALYLCASSSGGSEDTQYFGPGTRLTVL.

The chain employs TRBV25-1 and TRBJ2-7, with 8 bases that match TRBD2. V lost 9 bases and J lost 0; bases outside the gene matches: 7. Germline CDR1 is MGHDK and CDR2 is SYGVNS. This CDR3 region has 14 residues. CDR3 amino acids: CASGSGSSSYEQYF. CDR3 nucleotides: TGTGCCAGTGGAAGCGGGAGTAGCTCCTACGAGCAGTACTTC.

The V and J genes are TRBV18 and TRBJ2-5, with 8 bases matching TRBD1. This CDR3 is built from 13 residues. The germline V gene has CDR1 KGHSH and CDR2 LQKENI. V trimming: 6 bases; J trimming: 3 bases; junction bases outside the gene matches: 3. The CDR3 nucleotides are TGTGCCAGCTCCAGACAGGGGAAAGAGACCCAGTACTTC. Translation gives CASSRQGKETQYF.

The chain has TRBV27 and TRBJ1-5; 9 bases align to TRBD1. J lost 4 bases, V lost 3 bases, and 4 bases had no gene match. The V gene's germline CDR1 is MNHEY and CDR2 SMNVEV (reference sequence). The CDR3 sequence is 15 residues long. For the CDR3, the DNA is TGTGCCAGCAGTTTGGGACAGGGTTATAATCAGCCCCAGCATTTT. It yields the protein CASSLGQGYNQPQHF.